The 32 T cell receptor beta chains listed next were all sequenced from one sample in a study of vaccination and CD4 T cells after COVID-19. Treatment: roughly 11-day PBMC culture with coronavirus spike peptide pools or control peptides (ViraFEST assay). The unexposed donor provided CD4+ T cells, which were taken before the COVID-19 pandemic (2011-2018). Oncomine TCR Beta short-read sequencing was applied to DNA from cultured CD4+ T cells. TCRdb itself ran the PCR reads through MiXCR, one entry per CDR3 protein. The sample shows 4,000 to 6,000 distinct CDR3 sequences, about three fifths of them seen only once. These receptors are not linked to any known antigen. Sequenced material: CD4+ T cells from blood, cultured in vitro. Receptors originate from a human donor in good health.

The genes are TRBV12-3 or TRBV12-4 and TRBJ1-1; D uncertain. The CDR3 has 12 residues. The V gene lost 3 bases and the J gene lost 3 bases, with 5 bases spanning the gap. CDR3 nucleotides: TGTGCCAGCAGTTTGCAAGACACTGAAGCTTTCTTT. This codes for CASSLQDTEAFF.

The chain joins TRBV20-1 to TRBJ1-1, with TRBD1 matching 11 bases. Germline loops: CDR1 DFQATT, CDR2 SNEGSKA (reference sequence). V shed 5 bases, J shed 4 bases, and the junction held 9 bases outside the gene matches. The CDR3 has 15 residues. This CDR3 is CSARILDRGLTEAFF. In nucleotides, the CDR3 is TGCAGTGCTCGAATCCTGGACAGGGGGCTCACTGAAGCTTTCTTT.

The J gene is TRBJ1-6, the V gene TRBV6-2 or TRBV6-3, with TRBD1 matching over 12 bases. J gave up 6 bases and V 6 bases, and 6 bases lay outside the gene matches. The germline gives CDR1 MNHEY, CDR2 SVGEGT. The CDR3 covers 16 residues. Written as DNA, the CDR3 is TGTGCCAGCAGATCGGGACAGGGGGCTTCTAATTCACCCCTCCACTTT. Protein sequence: CASRSGQGASNSPLHF.

This clonotype was seen only a few times. The J gene is TRBJ2-6, the V gene TRBV27; tentatively, D is TRBD2 (5 bases). In germline, CDR1 is MNHEY, CDR2 SMNVEV (reference sequence). The V end lost 7 bases, the J end lost 10 bases, and 23 bases lay between the germline ends. This CDR3 region has 16 residues. The CDR3 region has the DNA TGTGCCAGCACCAGCCCCTCGGGGTCGGGCCCTAACGTCCTGACTTTC. It is translated as CASTSPSGSGPNVLTF.

A few counts support this clonotype. The chain has TRBV20-1 and TRBJ2-3; 10 bases are shared with TRBD2. In germline, CDR1 is DFQATT, CDR2 SNEGSKA (reference sequence). The CDR3 contains 15 residues. V lost 1 base and J lost 3; bases outside the gene matches: 4. Here the CDR3 reads CSARGLAGGTDTQYF. The CDR3 DNA is TGCAGTGCTAGAGGACTAGCGGGCGGAACAGATACGCAGTATTTT.

J is TRBJ1-2 and V is TRBV21-1; TRBD1 reflects the table's D call only, with no check against the DNA. TRBV21-1 is a pseudogene segment. The CDR3 loop spans 15 amino acids. In nucleotides, the CDR3 is TGTGCCAGCAGCGATGACAGGGCCCCGGGGTATGGCTACACCTTC. It translates to CASSDDRAPGYGYTF.

V and J are TRBV6-1 and TRBJ1-6, with no clear D. The V gene lost 7 bases and the J gene lost 0 bases, with 16 bases spanning the gap. The CDR3 is made up of 17 amino acids. Germline V lookup: CDR1 MNHNS, CDR2 SASEGT. CDR3 DNA sequence: TGTGCCAGCAACGAGGGCCTCTTAAGCTCCTATAATTCACCCCTCCACTTT. It specifies CASNEGLLSSYNSPLHF.

This clonotype is large within its sample. The chain has TRBV5-1 and TRBJ1-1; TRBD1 aligns across 8 bases. V was pared by 5 bases and J by 0 bases, with 6 bases of the junction left unmatched. Germline CDR1 and CDR2: SGHRS and YFSETQ. The CDR3 contains 15 residues. This CDR3 reads CASRLDRAVNTEAFF. The DNA for the CDR3 is TGCGCCAGCAGACTGGACAGGGCGGTGAACACTGAAGCTTTCTTT.

This chain joins TRBV2 and TRBJ2-5; tentatively, D is TRBD2 (5 bases). The V end was cut by 6 bases, the J end by 4 bases, with 9 bases between. There are 12 residues in the CDR3. Germline assignment: CDR1 SNHLY and CDR2 FYNNEI. The CDR3 sequence is CASRLGRETQYF. DNA for the CDR3: TGTGCCAGCAGACTAGGGAGAGAGACCCAGTACTTC.

CDR3 sequence: CASSARLPRNQPQHF. The CDR3, as DNA: TGTGCCAGCAGTGCTCGTCTCCCCCGCAATCAGCCCCAGCATTTT. The chain recombines TRBV28 with TRBJ1-5, with D unclear. The CDR3 runs 15 residues. With 5 bases removed from V and 2 bases from J, the gap between germline ends came to 13 bases. The germline V gene has CDR1 MDHEN and CDR2 SYDVKM.

The chain has TRBV29-1 and TRBJ2-5, with D perhaps given as TRBD1 or TRBD2 (6 bases each). This CDR3 has 12 residues. CDR1 and CDR2 (germline): SQVTM, ANQGSEA. The CDR3, as DNA: TGCAGTGACCAGACTAGGGGGACGACCCAGTACTTC. It specifies CSDQTRGTTQYF.

CDR3 amino acids: CASSLIPENSPLHF. As DNA, the CDR3 is TGTGCCAGCAGCCTAATACCAGAGAATTCACCCCTCCACTTT. V is TRBV7-2 and J is TRBJ1-6; no firm D call. The V end was cut by 5 bases, the J end by 7 bases, with 12 bases between. The CDR3 has 14 residues. Germline CDR1 and CDR2: SGHTA and FQGNSA.

The chain combines TRBV19 with TRBJ2-1, with 9 bases fitting TRBD2. Germline trimming cut 4 bases from V and 1 base from J; bases unmatched to any gene: 2. Germline V gene data show CDR1 as LNHDA and CDR2 as SQIVND (reference sequence). The CDR3 covers 15 residues. The CDR3 region has the DNA TGTGCCAGTAGTAGACTAGCGGTTTCCTACAATGAGCAGTTCTTC. It encodes CASSRLAVSYNEQFF.

This chain links TRBV24-1 with TRBJ1-1; 9 bases map to TRBD1. Germline V CDR1 and CDR2: KGHDR, SFDVKD. The CDR3 length is 16 residues. The V gene end was trimmed by 3 bases and the J gene end by 8 bases; junction bases not matched to a gene: 12. The CDR3 DNA follows: TGTGCCACCAGTGATGCGACCGGGACAGGGACGACCGAAGCTTTCTTT. Translating gives CATSDATGTGTTEAFF.

The chain is built from TRBV11-3 and TRBJ2-7; D uncertain. V lost 0 bases, J lost 7 bases, and 10 bases lay in between. This CDR3 comprises 13 residues. From germline, CDR1 is SGHNT and CDR2 YENEEA. The DNA of the CDR3 is TGTGCCAGCAGCTTAGACACCCTCGGGGAGCAGTACTTC. Amino acid sequence: CASSLDTLGEQYF.

The rearrangement uses TRBV4-3 and TRBJ2-2; TRBD1 or TRBD2 may be the D gene (6 bases each). Trimming cost V 1 base and J 5 bases, with 8 bases left between them. The CDR3 is 14 residues long. In germline, CDR1 is LGHNA, CDR2 YSLEER. CDR3 sequence reads: CASSQGGGTGELFF. The CDR3 DNA is TGCGCCAGCAGCCAAGGAGGGGGGACCGGGGAGCTGTTTTTT.

This chain joins TRBV2 and TRBJ1-6, with a weak D call TRBD1 (5 bases). The CDR3 extends over 14 amino acids. Trimming stripped 5 bases from V and 12 bases from J, with 17 bases between. Germline V gene sequence: CDR1 SNHLY, CDR2 FYNNEI. The CDR3 region has the DNA TGTGCCAGCAGTCTCTTGGGCAGGGTTGGACCCCTCCACTTT. Translation: CASSLLGRVGPLHF.

The J gene is TRBJ2-5, the V gene TRBV6-1; the D call may be TRBD1 or TRBD2 (6 bases each). Germline V CDR1 and CDR2: MNHNS, SASEGT. The CDR3 extends over 13 amino acids. V dropped 6 bases and J dropped 4 bases, with 12 bases sitting between them. CDR3: CASRNGGGETQYF. The CDR3 bases are TGTGCCAGCAGAAACGGAGGGGGAGAGACCCAGTACTTC.

This clonotype was counted only a few times. CDR3 in DNA: TGCAGTGCCGTCCTTGGACAGTTAAATAATTCACCCCTCCACTTT. Translating it yields CSAVLGQLNNSPLHF. The chain uses TRBV20-1 and TRBJ1-6; D possibly corresponds to TRBD1 (6 bases). The germline V gene encodes CDR1 DFQATT and CDR2 SNEGSKA (reference sequence). V lost 6 bases to trimming and J lost 5 bases, with 17 bases between them. This CDR3 is 15 amino acids long.

CDR3 sequence: CASSPAPNYGYTF. The DNA of the CDR3 is TGTGCCAGCAGTCCCGCCCCGAATTATGGCTACACCTTC. The V gene is TRBV12-3 or TRBV12-4, the J gene TRBJ1-2; D remains unclear. V dropped 5 bases and J dropped 5 bases, with 12 bases sitting between them. The CDR3 spans 13 residues.

V gene TRBV5-1 combines with J gene TRBJ2-7; no clear D gene. V lost 2 bases, J lost 1 base, and 7 bases lay in between. Germline assignment: CDR1 SGHRS and CDR2 YFSETQ. This CDR3 comprises 13 residues. CDR3 region: CASSLAGSYEQYF. The CDR3 DNA reads as TGCGCCAGCAGCTTAGCAGGATCCTACGAGCAGTACTTC.

The gene calls are TRBV7-7 and TRBJ2-5; 9 nucleotides agree with TRBD2. Germline CDR1 reads SSHAT; CDR2 reads FNYEAQ (reference sequence). The CDR3 is 15 residues long. Trimming took 2 bases from V and 5 from J; bases not matched to a gene: 6. Here the CDR3 reads CASSLRGGAMETQYF. The CDR3 DNA follows: TGTGCCAGCAGCTTACGCGGGGGGGCCATGGAGACCCAGTACTTC.

The V call is TRBV30, the J call TRBJ1-1; weak D call: TRBD1 (6 bases). V gave up 2 bases and J gave up 5 bases, with 9 bases separating them. The V gene's germline CDR1 is GTSNPN and CDR2 SVGIG (reference sequence). The CDR3 runs 12 residues. In nucleotides, the CDR3 is TGTGCCTGGAGTACAGGGAAAACTGAAGCTTTCTTT. This codes for CAWSTGKTEAFF.

The rearrangement joins TRBV6-1 to TRBJ2-2, with TRBD1 as a possible D gene (6 bases). This CDR3 has 18 amino acids. Trimming removed 4 bases from V and 4 bases from J, with 22 bases in between. Germline loops: CDR1 MNHNS, CDR2 SASEGT. As DNA, the CDR3 is TGTGCCAGCAGTGGCCGTTCAGGGGCGCTGTCTGGCACCGGGGAGCTGTTTTTT. Amino acid sequence: CASSGRSGALSGTGELFF.

CDR3 sequence: CASTPGDNQPQHF. CDR3 nucleotides: TGTGCCAGCACCCCTGGGGACAATCAGCCCCAGCATTTT. The chain has TRBV5-5 and TRBJ1-5; D gene unclear. Germline V gene sequence: CDR1 SGHKS, CDR2 YYEKEE (reference sequence). The V end was cut by 6 bases, the J end by 3 bases, with 10 bases between. This CDR3 region has 13 residues.

This chain connects TRBV6-5 to TRBJ2-7; D tentatively fits TRBD1 or TRBD2 (5 bases each). This CDR3 spans 14 amino acids. Looked up from germline, CDR1 is MNHEY and CDR2 is SVGAGI. V was shortened by 0 bases and J by 2 bases, with 8 bases between the two germline ends. The CDR3 here is CASSYSGTAYEQYF. In nucleotides, the CDR3 is TGTGCCAGCAGTTACTCGGGGACGGCCTACGAGCAGTACTTC.

This clonotype was observed a handful of times. For the CDR3, the DNA is TGCAGTGCGGAGTTGACAGGGCGGAACTATGGCTACACCTTC. It yields the protein CSAELTGRNYGYTF. The rearrangement joins TRBV20-1 to TRBJ1-2; 7 bases are shared with TRBD1. V was pared by 6 bases and J by 2 bases, with 9 bases of the junction left unmatched. The CDR3 consists of 14 residues. Germline lookup yields CDR1 DFQATT and CDR2 SNEGSKA (reference sequence).

The CDR3 loop is CAIKGTYQGGYTF. CDR3 nucleotide sequence: TGTGCCATCAAAGGCACCTATCAGGGTGGCTACACCTTC. The rearrangement links TRBV10-3 to TRBJ1-2, with D perhaps matching TRBD1 (5 bases). The CDR3 extends over 13 amino acids. Germline V gene lookup returns CDR1 ENHRY and CDR2 SYGVKD. Trimming took 7 bases from V and 7 from J, leaving 16 bases between them.

The chain has TRBV6-1 and TRBJ1-5, with 10 bases aligning to TRBD1. Trimming cost V 7 bases and J 6 bases; bases outside gene matches: 3. The CDR3 has 13 amino acids. CDR1 MNHNS and CDR2 SASEGT come from the germline V gene. In DNA, the CDR3 is TGTGCCAGCAATAGACAGGGGGCTCAGCCCCAGCATTTT. Residues: CASNRQGAQPQHF.

This clonotype was counted a few times. Here the CDR3 reads CASTSWDRGMRGYTF. The CDR3 region has the DNA TGTGCCAGCACCTCGTGGGACAGGGGGATGAGGGGCTACACCTTC. This sequence joins TRBV7-9 and TRBJ1-2; TRBD1 matches 11 bases. The CDR3 length is 15 residues. Unmatched junction bases numbered 12, after V lost 7 bases and J lost 8 bases. Germline V gene data show CDR1 as SEHNR and CDR2 as FQNEAQ (reference sequence).

The chain's CDR3 is CASSEGSGVYGYTF. CDR3 in DNA: TGTGCCAGCAGTGAAGGTTCAGGGGTATATGGCTACACCTTC. This chain joins TRBV6-1 and TRBJ1-2, with D perhaps TRBD1 (6 bases). The CDR3 covers 14 residues. V gave up 1 base and J gave up 5 bases, with 11 bases separating them. Germline loops: CDR1 MNHNS, CDR2 SASEGT.

V is TRBV10-3 and J is TRBJ2-6; maybe TRBD2 (5 bases). V gave up 4 bases and J gave up 0 bases, with 13 bases separating them. Germline loops: CDR1 ENHRY, CDR2 SYGVKD. The CDR3 covers 17 residues. CDR3 protein: CAISGWTRRSGANVLTF. The CDR3 nucleotides are TGTGCCATCAGTGGCTGGACTCGCCGCTCTGGGGCCAACGTCCTGACTTTC.